This T cell receptor (beta chain) was documented in a study of shared clonotypes between healthy human individuals. Turning to the study itself: Aged between 18 and 49, the donors were two women and a few men.

TCRdb's copy holds only in-frame clones and misses some; the assay was immunoSEQ multiplex PCR. In the table there are around 510,000 clones, approximately 94% of which are singletons. The sequenced sample was naive CD4+ T cells sorted from blood. Subset denoted: CD45RA+ positively selected. This receptor was taken from a young woman in good health.

The CDR3 region is CSVDGTGGVETQYF. CDR3 DNA sequence: TGCAGCGTTGATGGGACAGGGGGCGTAGAGACCCAGTACTTC. This chain uses TRBV29-1 with TRBJ2-5; 12 bases line up with TRBD1. With 3 bases clipped from V and 4 bases from J, the junction kept 3 bases outside the gene matches. The length of the CDR3 is 14 residues. CDR1 is SQVTM and CDR2 is ANQGSEA in the germline V gene.